A selection of T cell receptor beta chains follows, all from one sample in a study of T-cell memory formation after mild COVID-19. TCRdb reprocessed the 5' RACE reads with MiXCR, giving one entry per CDR3 protein. Found here are approximately 150,000 distinct CDR3 sequences, 15% to 20% of them singletons; the top ten hold over 2%. The specimen sequenced was PBMCs or a T cell subset sorted from them (not recorded which). All receptors derive from an adult woman who had mild COVID-19 (a few samples of this study predate the infection). Cell type and time point are not known. CDR3s include the opening cysteine and the closing phenylalanine or tryptophan. Fields, in order: clone size, D gene, V gene, J gene, CDR3 protein, CDR3 DNA. A D gene is named only where the DNA matches it firmly. Rows may omit the clone size; those that give it use once, few, many or a size class.

few,.,TRBV7-9,TRBJ1-1,CASSSSQGGAFF,TGTGCCAGCAGCTCTTCACAGGGTGGAGCTTTCTTT
.,TRBD1,TRBV7-8,TRBJ2-7,CASSPLTGDEQYF,TGTGCCAGCAGCCCCCTAACAGGGGACGAGCAGTACTTC
.,.,TRBV3-1,TRBJ2-3,CASSQATKDTQYF,TGTGCCAGCAGCCAAGCCACCAAAGATACGCAGTATTTT
few,TRBD2,TRBV5-6,TRBJ2-5,CASSALAGGLGTQYF,TGTGCCAGCAGCGCACTAGCGGGGGGCCTTGGAACCCAGTACTTC
.,TRBD1,TRBV18,TRBJ1-2,CASSPSGQGNGYTF,TGTGCCAGCTCACCTTCGGGACAGGGGAATGGCTACACCTTC
.,TRBD2,TRBV7-3,TRBJ2-1,CASSKGLAGVREQFF,TGTGCCAGCAGCAAGGGACTAGCGGGAGTCCGTGAGCAGTTCTTC
.,.,TRBV10-3,TRBJ1-2,CAISSGAEAGYTF,TGTGCCATCAGTTCCGGGGCAGAGGCCGGCTACACCTTC
.,TRBD2,TRBV4-3,TRBJ2-7,CASSQDAGGSSYEQYF,TGCGCCAGCAGCCAAGACGCGGGAGGGAGCTCCTACGAGCAGTACTTC
few,.,TRBV6-1,TRBJ2-6,CASSPRTGLSGANVLTF,TGTGCCAGCAGTCCCCGGACGGGGCTTAGCGGGGCCAACGTCCTGACTTTC
.,.,TRBV29-1,TRBJ2-3,CSVEDLGVVGADTQYF,TGCAGCGTTGAAGATCTAGGGGTGGTGGGGGCAGATACGCAGTATTTT
.,.,TRBV18,TRBJ2-5,CASSPTAGLARETQYF,TGTGCCAGCTCACCCACGGCGGGGTTGGCCCGGGAGACCCAGTACTTC
many,.,TRBV5-1,TRBJ2-2,CASSLEGNTGELFF,TGCGCCAGCAGCTTGGAGGGGAACACCGGGGAGCTGTTTTTT
.,.,TRBV29-1,TRBJ1-3,CSVSTAVSGNTIYF,TGCAGCGTCTCGACCGCAGTCTCTGGAAACACCATATATTTT
few,TRBD1,TRBV2,TRBJ2-7,CASSRPGQGAYEQYF,TGTGCCAGCAGCCGACCGGGACAGGGGGCCTACGAGCAGTACTTC
few,TRBD2,TRBV4-3,TRBJ2-3,CASSRRLALGTDTQYF,TGCGCCAGCAGCCGCCGACTAGCGCTAGGCACAGATACGCAGTATTTT
many,TRBD1,TRBV7-9,TRBJ2-2,CASSFGQGFHTGELFF,TGTGCCAGCAGCTTCGGACAGGGATTTCACACCGGGGAGCTGTTTTTT
few,.,TRBV20-1,TRBJ1-2,CSSFVQVRNYGYTF,TGCAGTTCTTTTGTCCAGGTCAGGAACTATGGCTACACCTTC
many,.,TRBV7-2,TRBJ2-7,CASSFGALYEQYF,TGTGCCAGCAGCTTCGGGGCGCTCTACGAGCAGTACTTC
few,.,TRBV12-3/TRBV12-4,TRBJ2-3,CASSFFSAGQDTQYF,TGTGCCAGCAGTTTCTTTAGTGCTGGGCAAGATACGCAGTATTTT
.,.,TRBV7-9,TRBJ2-7,CASSRDGYEQYF,TGTGCCAGCAGCCGGGACGGATACGAGCAGTACTTC
.,.,TRBV20-1,TRBJ1-2,CSAPPPGTYGYTF,TGCAGTGCGCCCCCGCCAGGGACCTATGGCTACACCTTC
few,.,TRBV5-4,TRBJ2-3,CASSPWLSDTQYF,TGTGCCAGCAGCCCCTGGCTTTCAGATACGCAGTATTTT
.,.,TRBV7-8,TRBJ1-2,CASSQTPVGGSYTF,TGTGCCAGCAGCCAAACCCCGGTCGGAGGCAGCTACACCTTC
few,TRBD1,TRBV7-6,TRBJ2-3,CASSLAGGGLSTDTQYF,TGTGCCAGCAGCTTAGCAGGGGGCGGGCTCAGCACAGATACGCAGTATTTT
once,.,TRBV5-1,TRBJ1-5,CASSLGHHSNQPQHF,TGCGCCAGCAGCTTGGGGCACCATAGCAATCAGCCCCAGCATTTT
few,.,TRBV3-1,TRBJ1-1,CASSQNGPSEAFF,TGTGCCAGCAGCCAAAACGGACCCTCTGAAGCTTTCTTT
.,TRBD1,TRBV4-2,TRBJ1-5,CASSQEGPGTGYGEPQHF,TGTGCCAGCAGCCAAGAGGGACCCGGGACAGGGTACGGTGAGCCCCAGCATTTT
few,.,TRBV7-9,TRBJ1-3,CASSHTDSGNTIYF,TGTGCCAGCAGCCATACAGACTCTGGAAACACCATATATTTT
few,TRBD1,TRBV12-3/TRBV12-4,TRBJ1-2,CASSRTPGDRRNGYTF,TGTGCCAGCAGTCGAACCCCTGGGGACAGAAGAAATGGCTACACCTTC
.,.,TRBV6-2/TRBV6-3,TRBJ2-5,CASSFFGGNQETQYF,TGTGCCAGCAGTTTTTTCGGCGGGAACCAAGAGACCCAGTACTTC
few,TRBD1,TRBV9,TRBJ1-1,CASSDVPRGRRRLNTEAFF,TGTGCCAGCAGCGACGTTCCTAGGGGGCGCAGGCGGCTGAACACTGAAGCTTTCTTT
few,.,TRBV7-9,TRBJ2-2,CASSPRGGELFF,TGTGCCAGCAGCCCTCGGGGCGGGGAGCTGTTTTTT
few,.,TRBV7-9,TRBJ2-3,CASSWEISTDTQYF,TGTGCCAGCAGTTGGGAGATTAGCACAGATACGCAGTATTTT
.,TRBD2,TRBV7-6,TRBJ2-1,CASSSPLAGGEQFF,TGTGCCAGCAGCTCCCCTCTGGCGGGAGGTGAGCAGTTCTTC
.,.,TRBV7-9,TRBJ2-6,CASGESSGANVLTF,TGTGCCAGCGGCGAGAGCTCTGGGGCCAACGTCCTGACTTTC
few,TRBD1,TRBV4-3,TRBJ1-4,CASSQDFKTGGNEKLFF,TGCGCCAGCAGCCAAGACTTCAAGACAGGGGGTAATGAAAAACTGTTTTTT
.,.,TRBV3-1,TRBJ1-2,CASSHRGVFAYTF,TGTGCCAGCAGCCACCGTGGGGTGTTTGCCTACACCTTC
.,TRBD2,TRBV5-5,TRBJ2-1,CASSLVSLGTSGRSYNEQFF,TGTGCCAGCAGCTTGGTCTCCTTAGGGACTAGCGGGAGATCTTACAATGAGCAGTTCTTC
.,TRBD2,TRBV24-1,TRBJ2-5,CATSGWIGGGAGETQYF,TGTGCCACCAGTGGTTGGATAGGCGGGGGGGCCGGAGAGACCCAGTACTTC
few,TRBD2,TRBV19,TRBJ2-2,CASSVSFGGANTGELFF,TGTGCCAGTAGTGTCTCCTTTGGGGGGGCGAACACCGGGGAGCTGTTTTTT
.,.,TRBV5-1,TRBJ2-4,CASSFGGTGNIQYF,TGCGCCAGCAGCTTCGGGGGTACGGGGAACATTCAGTACTTC
.,TRBD1,TRBV24-1,TRBJ2-3,CATSDPYRGDTQYF,TGTGCCACCAGTGACCCCTACAGGGGAGATACGCAGTATTTT
.,.,TRBV9,TRBJ1-6,CASSVEAPYNSPLHF,TGTGCCAGCAGCGTAGAGGCCCCCTATAATTCACCCCTCCACTTT
.,.,TRBV5-1,TRBJ1-1,CASSPAAMNTEAFF,TGCGCCAGCAGCCCGGCAGCCATGAACACTGAAGCTTTCTTT
.,.,TRBV7-2,TRBJ2-1,CASSFYGSEQFF,TGTGCCAGCAGCTTTTACGGGAGTGAGCAGTTCTTC
few,.,TRBV7-9,TRBJ1-1,CASSLGVQKAFF,TGTGCCAGCAGCTTAGGCGTCCAGAAGGCTTTCTTT
few,.,TRBV18,TRBJ1-2,CASSVEGTLNYGYTF,TGTGCCAGCTCAGTGGAGGGGACATTAAACTATGGCTACACCTTC
.,.,TRBV4-2,TRBJ1-4,CASSQSPLGDEKLFF,TGTGCCAGCAGCCAAAGCCCTTTGGGGGATGAAAAACTGTTTTTT
.,.,TRBV6-2/TRBV6-3,TRBJ2-3,CASRDGSGSTDTQYF,TGTGCCAGCAGAGATGGCAGTGGGAGCACAGATACGCAGTATTTT
.,TRBD2,TRBV24-1,TRBJ2-5,CATSGIGSGGLQETQYF,TGTGCCACCAGTGGGATAGGTAGCGGGGGCCTACAAGAGACCCAGTACTTC
.,.,TRBV6-2/TRBV6-3,TRBJ1-1,CASSYLQNTEAFF,TGTGCCAGCAGTTACTTGCAGAACACTGAAGCTTTCTTT
.,TRBD1,TRBV12-3/TRBV12-4,TRBJ2-7,CASSPLLGRQGDMSSYEQYF,TGTGCCAGCAGCCCACTCTTGGGGAGACAGGGGGATATGTCGAGCTACGAGCAGTACTTC
.,.,TRBV4-1,TRBJ1-1,CASSQDRGLGTFKPFF,TGCGCCAGCAGCCAAGATAGGGGTCTTGGGACTTTCAAGCCTTTCTTT
.,.,TRBV5-1,TRBJ1-1,CASSFEGSGTEAFF,TGCGCCAGCAGCTTCGAGGGCTCGGGCACTGAAGCTTTCTTT
few,.,TRBV2,TRBJ2-3,CASSPSEGTQYF,TGTGCCAGCAGCCCGTCAGAGGGTACGCAGTATTTT
few,.,TRBV11-2,TRBJ2-2,CASSWTANTGELFF,TGTGCCAGCAGCTGGACAGCGAACACCGGGGAGCTGTTTTTT
.,.,TRBV10-3,TRBJ2-5,CAISTWGKETQYF,TGTGCCATCTCCACTTGGGGCAAAGAGACCCAGTACTTC
.,TRBD1,TRBV10-3,TRBJ1-2,CAIKGGHGYTF,TGTGCCATCAAAGGGGGCCATGGCTACACCTTC
.,.,TRBV5-1,TRBJ1-1,CASSLRGTPNTEAFF,TGCGCCAGCAGCCTAAGGGGGACCCCTAACACTGAAGCTTTCTTT
many,.,TRBV21-1,TRBJ2-7,CASSTPGRLYEQYF,TGTGCCAGCAGCACCCCAGGGAGACTCTACGAGCAGTACTTC